Each of the 2 T cell receptor beta chains below was sequenced from the same sample in a study of response to subunit inactivated influenza vaccine. TCRdb used MiXCR to reprocess the RT-PCR reads, holding one entry per CDR3 protein. The sample includes roughly 540,000 distinct CDR3 sequences, approximately 22% of them seen just once. This sample also appeared in a second study, on T cells expressing NK-cell markers. Per that paper: TCR beta libraries carry UMIs added by 5'RACE template switching.

Source: CD4+ T cells sorted from PBMCs, taken roughly 12 days after vaccination. These receptors originate from a man aged 45-60 years who received an inactivated influenza vaccine.

As for this clonotype: The junction departs from the called germline gene at one end, perhaps through a read error. The chain employs TRBV7-2 and TRBJ2-3, with D tentatively TRBD1 (6 bases). The CDR3 is made up of 17 amino acids. Germline lookup yields CDR1 SGHTA and CDR2 FQGNSA. This chain's CDR3 is CARSLGGRPGRADTQYF. In nucleotides, the CDR3 is TGTGCCAGGAGCTTAGGGGGTCGCCCGGGTAGGGCAGATACGCAGTATTTT.

The sample holds many counts of this clonotype. V gene TRBV5-1 combines with J gene TRBJ2-7; maybe TRBD1 (6 bases). V was trimmed by 0 bases and J by 5 bases, leaving 12 bases between them. From germline, CDR1 is SGHRS and CDR2 YFSETQ. The length of the CDR3 is 14 residues. CDR3 loop: CASSLANRVNEQYF. Here the CDR3 DNA reads TGCGCCAGCAGCTTGGCCAACAGGGTAAACGAGCAGTACTTC.